The entry that follows covers one TCR beta chain sequence. The data originate from a study of blood T cell repertoires in COVID-19. Study details: Sample material is recorded as cDNA or gDNA derived from T cells, B-cell-depleted T cells, or PBMCs.

V was cut by 2 bases and J by 2 bases, with 13 bases left in between. CDR1 KGHSH and CDR2 LQKENI come from the germline V gene. The CDR3 runs to 16 residues. Authors' data handling: By means of reference gene primer amplification, nucleated cell counts were estimated. Profiled with immunoSEQ multiplex PCR; TCRdb holds only in-frame clones, not every one. Clone size and V and J calls were adopted from that table, with D and trimming inferred from the DNA. This sample has under 170,000 clones, with approximately 88% found just once. V is TRBV18 and J is TRBJ1-5, with a tentative D call TRBD1 (6 bases). This clonotype was obtained from a man between 65 and 79 years old with acute or convalescent COVID-19. The sequenced sample was peripheral blood. CDR3: CASSPSLAGGNQPQHF. CDR3 bases: TGTGCCAGCTCACCAAGTCTGGCAGGGGGCAATCAGCCCCAGCATTTT.